The 24 T cell receptor beta chains below all came from one sample that was sequenced in a study of CD8+ T cells in alopecia areata. As to treatment: oral pan-JAK inhibitor, 5-10 mg twice daily. cDNA serving as the sequencing template came from extracted, reverse transcribed RNA. The table came from immunoSEQ multiplex PCR; TCRdb's copy has only in-frame clones and leaves some out. This table has around 200,000 clones, about 55% appearing once. The sample here was CD8+ T cells sorted from blood, taken at week 24, from a patient treated with tofacitinib. These receptors were obtained from a human donor with alopecia areata.

The CDR3 spells CATRPGESYEQYF. CDR3 bases: TGTGCCACCCGTCCGGGGGAATCCTACGAGCAGTACTTC. This chain joins TRBV10-3 and TRBJ2-7; possibly TRBD2 for D (6 bases). Between the trimmed V and J ends, which lost 10 bases and 1 base, there was a span of 14 bases. CDR1 is ENHRY and CDR2 is SYGVKD in the germline V gene. This CDR3 comprises 13 residues.

The V call is TRBV10-2, the J call TRBJ1-2; D perhaps matches TRBD1 (6 bases). The V end was cut by 2 bases, the J end by 4 bases, with 17 bases between. The germline gives CDR1 WSHSY, CDR2 SAAADI. The length of the CDR3 is 16 residues. In DNA, the CDR3 is TGCGCCAGCAGTGAGATAGGGGGGGCGCCCGGCTATGGCTACACCTTC. Its protein product is CASSEIGGAPGYGYTF.

This clone showed up many times. Distinct nucleotide sequences in the sample also encode this CDR3. The chain uses TRBV7-2 and TRBJ1-2, with 12 positions matching TRBD1. The CDR3 has 14 amino acids. The trim removed 8 bases at V and 3 bases at J, leaving 4 bases unmatched. In germline, CDR1 is SGHTA, CDR2 FQGNSA. CDR3 amino acids: CASSGTGGDYGYTF. In nucleotides, the CDR3 is TGTGCCAGCTCCGGGACAGGGGGCGACTATGGCTACACCTTC.

This rearrangement joins TRBV7-9 to TRBJ1-1; TRBD1 is a possible D gene (5 bases). CDR1 SEHNR and CDR2 FQNEAQ come from the germline V gene (reference sequence). This CDR3 is built from 13 residues. V lost 2 bases, J lost 7 bases, and 11 bases lay in between. The CDR3 DNA reads as TGTGCCAGCAGCTTACCCGGGGGGATTGAAGCTTTCTTT. Protein sequence: CASSLPGGIEAFF. Based on the CDR3 plus reference TRBV7-9 and TRBJ1-1, the full variable domain is DTGVSQNPRHKITKRGQNVTFRCDPISEHNRLYWYRQTLGQGPEFLTYFQNEAQLEKSRLLSDRFSAERPKGSFSTLEIQRTEQGDSAMYLCASSLPGGIEAFFGQGTRLTVV.

The genes are TRBV29-1 and TRBJ1-1; D may be TRBD1 (5 bases). This CDR3 is 10 amino acids long. Germline V gene sequence: CDR1 SQVTM, CDR2 ANQGSEA. Deletions cut 6 bases from V and 7 bases from J, with 9 bases between. The CDR3 coding sequence is TGCAGCGTACAGGCCGGTGAAGCTTTCTTT. It yields the protein CSVQAGEAFF.

This chain joins TRBV19 and TRBJ1-2; the D is unclear. CDR1 is LNHDA, CDR2 SQIVND, per germline (reference sequence). The CDR3 is 12 amino acids. V was shortened by 6 bases and J by 6 bases, with 11 bases between the two germline ends. CDR3 bases: TGTGCCAGTAGCTCCCCCGGGGATGGCTACACCTTC. Protein sequence: CASSSPGDGYTF.

V gene TRBV14 combines with J gene TRBJ1-1; D gene unclear. Germline CDR1 SGHDN, CDR2 FVKESK. This CDR3 has 14 residues. V was trimmed by 4 bases and J by 3 bases, leaving 12 bases between them. CDR3 bases: TGTGCCAGCAGCCTCTACGGAAGGGACACTGAAGCTTTCTTT. Translated: CASSLYGRDTEAFF.

V and J are TRBV28 and TRBJ2-1, with TRBD2 matching 8 bases. V dropped 6 bases and J dropped 9; count of bases not matched to a gene: 13. CDR3 length: 15 residues. The V gene's germline CDR1 is MDHEN and CDR2 SYDVKM. Written as DNA, the CDR3 is TGTGCCAGCAGATCTCATGCGGGGGGACCTGCTGAGCAGTTCTTC. This translates into CASRSHAGGPAEQFF.

This chain uses TRBV4-3 with TRBJ1-2; 7 nucleotides line up with TRBD1. The CDR3 covers 15 residues. The trim removed 0 bases at V and 5 bases at J, leaving 6 bases unmatched. Germline V lookup: CDR1 LGHNA, CDR2 YSLEER. This CDR3 reads CASSQDSQGVYGYTF. Written as DNA, the CDR3 is TGCGCCAGCAGCCAAGATAGCCAGGGGGTTTATGGCTACACCTTC.

In the case of this clone: A read error may produce the germline difference seen at one junction end. This CDR3 is also generated by other DNA sequences in the sample. The J gene is TRBJ1-2, the V gene TRBV30, with D perhaps TRBD1 (5 bases). Germline V gene data show CDR1 as GTSNPN and CDR2 as SVGIG (reference sequence). The CDR3 loop spans 13 amino acids. Here the CDR3 DNA reads TGCGCCTGGAGCGGGGCAAGGAACTATGGCTACACCTTC. Encoded protein: CAWSGARNYGYTF. Variable domain in full (rest from reference TRBV30 and TRBJ1-2): SQTIHQWPATLVQPVGSPLSLECTVEGTSNPNLYWYRQAAGRGLQLLFYSVGIGQISSEVPQNLSASRPQDRQFILSSKKLLLSDSGFYLCAWSGARNYGYTFGSGTRLTVV.

The chain is built from TRBV30 and TRBJ1-3; no firm D call. V lost 0 bases and J 0 bases, leaving 12 bases between the germline ends. This CDR3 region has 16 residues. Germline values: CDR1 GTSNPN, CDR2 SVGIG (reference sequence). CDR3 bases: TGTGCCTGGAGTGTTCTGGCGGGCACCTCTGGAAACACCATATATTTT. Translation gives CAWSVLAGTSGNTIYF.

The chain has TRBV6-5 and TRBJ1-1, with D perhaps matching TRBD1 (5 bases). V lost 0 bases to trimming and J lost 0 bases, with 8 bases between them. This CDR3 has 15 amino acids. The germline V gene encodes CDR1 MNHEY and CDR2 SVGAGI. The CDR3 coding sequence is TGTGCCAGCAGTTACTCTGAGGGGCTGAACACTGAAGCTTTCTTT. Protein product: CASSYSEGLNTEAFF.

J is TRBJ2-5 and V is TRBV7-8, with unresolved D. The CDR3 loop spans 14 amino acids. CDR1 is SGHVS, CDR2 FQNEAQ, per germline. The germline V and J ends were trimmed by 5 bases and 1 base, with 11 bases remaining between them. The CDR3 loop reads CASSPARPQETQYF. The CDR3 bases are TGTGCCAGCAGCCCGGCCAGGCCCCAAGAGACCCAGTACTTC.

The V call is TRBV27, the J call TRBJ1-2, with D tentatively TRBD1 (6 bases). The germline V gene encodes CDR1 MNHEY and CDR2 SMNVEV (reference sequence). This CDR3 spans 14 amino acids. The V end lost 7 bases, the J end lost 2 bases, and 14 bases lay between the germline ends. The CDR3 region is CASKKAGGNYGYTF. The CDR3 DNA follows: TGTGCCAGCAAGAAGGCGGGGGGCAACTATGGCTACACCTTC.

This sequence joins TRBV29-1 and TRBJ2-3; TRBD2 agrees at 8 bases. The germline CDR1 and CDR2 sequences are SQVTM and ANQGSEA. The CDR3 extends over 15 amino acids. V trimming: 7 bases; J trimming: 0 bases; junction bases outside the gene matches: 9. This CDR3 reads CSATEGLGSTDTQYF. Here the CDR3 DNA reads TGCAGCGCCACGGAGGGACTAGGTAGCACAGATACGCAGTATTTT.

The rearrangement links TRBV13 to TRBJ1-2; D unresolved. The CDR3 is 16 amino acids. Germline assignment: CDR1 PRHDT and CDR2 FYEKMQ (reference sequence). Deletions cut 3 bases from V and 0 bases from J, with 14 bases between. The DNA for the CDR3 is TGTGCCAGCAGCTTCCTAACCCAAAGTTCTAACTATGGCTACACCTTC. Residues: CASSFLTQSSNYGYTF.

This clone was counted between two and nine times. V and J are TRBV5-1 and TRBJ2-7; D call uncertain. The CDR3 length is 12 residues. Trimming pared 4 bases from V and 3 bases from J, leaving 8 bases between. CDR1 is SGHRS and CDR2 is YFSETQ in the germline V gene. CDR3 sequence (DNA): TGCGCCAGCAGCCTAAATCGCTACGAGCAGTACTTC. It specifies CASSLNRYEQYF.

The gene calls are TRBV27 and TRBJ2-7; no clear D gene. This CDR3 has 12 amino acids. V was shortened by 9 bases and J by 3 bases, with 12 bases between the two germline ends. CDR1 and CDR2 from the germline V gene are MNHEY and SMNVEV (reference sequence). The chain's CDR3 is CASRHYNYEQYF. CDR3 in DNA: TGTGCCAGTAGGCACTATAACTACGAGCAGTACTTC.

This clone has only one observation. The CDR3 sequence is CASSDGTSAGYTF. CDR3 DNA: TGTGCCAGCAGCGATGGGACGAGCGCTGGCTACACCTTC. The chain employs TRBV6-6 and TRBJ1-2, with D possibly matching TRBD1 (5 bases). CDR1 is MNHNY and CDR2 is SVGAGI in the germline V gene (reference sequence). This CDR3 is 13 amino acids long. V was cut by 6 bases and J by 7 bases, with 15 bases left in between.

This chain connects TRBV27 to TRBJ2-2; D unclear. Per germline, CDR1 MNHEY and CDR2 SMNVEV (reference sequence). Trimming shortened V by 3 bases and J by 4 bases, and 6 bases separated the two germline ends. The CDR3 is 13 residues long. Written as DNA, the CDR3 is TGTGCCAGCAGTTTGGGGATCACCGGGGAGCTGTTTTTT. This codes for CASSLGITGELFF.

DNA of the CDR3: TGTGCCAGCAGTGGGGCTCGGGGAGCCACCGGTGAGACCCAGTACTTC. Translated: CASSGARGATGETQYF. This chain joins TRBV6-1 and TRBJ2-5; D is possibly TRBD2 (5 bases). V lost 4 bases to trimming and J lost 5 bases, with 20 bases between them. Germline V gene sequence: CDR1 MNHNS, CDR2 SASEGT. The length of the CDR3 is 16 residues.

The table lists this clone with a few counts. The chain employs TRBV4-3 and TRBJ1-1, with D possibly being TRBD1 (6 bases). This CDR3 comprises 15 residues. V dropped 5 bases and J dropped 5 bases, with 18 bases sitting between them. The germline gives CDR1 LGHNA, CDR2 YSLEER. CDR3 sequence: CASSDLKGGTTEAFF. In DNA form, the CDR3 reads TGCGCCAGCAGCGACCTTAAGGGAGGGACAACTGAAGCTTTCTTT.

A few counts support this clone. In DNA form, the CDR3 reads TGCGCCAGCAGCCAAGAGCAGGGGCTTCGGGAAAAACTGTTTTTT. Amino acid sequence: CASSQEQGLREKLFF. The chain recombines TRBV4-3 with TRBJ1-4, with D perhaps TRBD1 (6 bases). This CDR3 has 15 residues. Germline V gene data show CDR1 as LGHNA and CDR2 as YSLEER. Between the trimmed V and J ends, which lost 0 bases and 8 bases, there was a span of 13 bases.

The chain has TRBV6-5 and TRBJ2-2; either TRBD1 or TRBD2 may supply D (5 bases each). Deletions cut 4 bases from V and 3 bases from J, with 12 bases between. CDR3 length equals 15 residues. Germline V gene data show CDR1 as MNHEY and CDR2 as SVGAGI. CDR3 nucleotides: TGTGCCAGCAGTTTCCGGGACGGTGACACCGGGGAGCTGTTTTTT. Amino acid sequence: CASSFRDGDTGELFF.